The 21 T cell receptor beta chains reported below all come from one sample, sequenced in a study of T cell repertoires in cytomegalovirus infection. Using its own MiXCR run on the reads, TCRdb lists one record per CDR3 protein. The sample records roughly 730,000 distinct CDR3 sequences, roughly a third being singletons. What these receptors recognize is not known. The material was cultured PBMCs, obtained from culture after CMV antigen stimulation. These receptors all stem from a human donor in good health (CMV status not recorded). Some clones in this sample may be carry-over from other donors' samples.

This clonotype was found a few times. This may arise from a read error, as a much more abundant clone is one base away. The chain links TRBV7-9 to TRBJ1-1; a weak D match, TRBD1 (5 bases). This CDR3 spans 14 amino acids. The ends were cut back, 2 bases at V and 1 base at J, with 8 bases in the middle. In germline, CDR1 is SEHNR, CDR2 FQNEAQ (reference sequence). This chain's CDR3 is CASSLQGQNTEAFF. The DNA of the CDR3 is TGTGCCAGCAGCTTACAGGGCCAGAACACTGAAGCTTTCTTT.

This chain links TRBV20-1 with TRBJ2-1, with TRBD2 as a possible D gene (5 bases). CDR1 and CDR2 (germline): DFQATT, SNEGSKA (reference sequence). CDR3 length equals 16 residues. The CDR3 reads CSALATLPSSYNEQFF. The CDR3 DNA follows: TGCAGCGCCTTAGCGACGCTACCCAGCTCCTACAATGAGCAGTTCTTC.

This clonotype was seen only a few times. This chain joins TRBV11-2 and TRBJ2-3, with TRBD1 matching over 9 bases. This CDR3 has 16 amino acids. Germline-derived CDR1 and CDR2 are SGHAT and FQNNGV. The V and J ends lost 3 bases and 5 bases, in that order; junction bases with no gene match: 9. The CDR3 nucleotides are TGTGCCAGCAGCTTGATGGGACAGGGTCTTAGAGATACGCAGTATTTT. Protein sequence: CASSLMGQGLRDTQYF. Complete variable domain (other parts from reference TRBV11-2 and TRBJ2-3): EAGVAQSPRYKIIEKRQSVAFWCNPISGHATLYWYQQILGQGPKLLIQFQNNGVVDDSQLPKDRFSAERLKGVDSTLKIQPAKLEDSAVYLCASSLMGQGLRDTQYFGPGTRLTVL.

V and J are TRBV27 and TRBJ2-1, with D tentatively TRBD2 (5 bases). Germline V gene data show CDR1 as MNHEY and CDR2 as SMNVEV (reference sequence). Trimming pared 0 bases from V and 5 bases from J, leaving 8 bases between. This CDR3 comprises 14 residues. CDR3 sequence reads: CASSLSMGDNEQFF. CDR3 nucleotides: TGTGCCAGCAGTTTATCGATGGGAGACAATGAGCAGTTCTTC.

This clonotype came up many times. The chain is built from TRBV7-2 and TRBJ2-7, with 10 positions matching TRBD2. The CDR3 runs to 14 residues. The germline CDR1 and CDR2 sequences are SGHTA and FQGNSA. J gave up 5 bases and V 3 bases, and 4 bases lay outside the gene matches. The CDR3 DNA reads as TGTGCCAGCAGCTTGCTAGCGGGGGCGAACGAGCAGTACTTC. Translating gives CASSLLAGANEQYF.

This clonotype was counted a few times. The genes are TRBV12-3 or TRBV12-4 and TRBJ2-1; 9 bases map to TRBD2. CDR3 size: 16 residues. J was trimmed by 4 bases and V by 5 bases; bases with no gene match: 9. The CDR3 DNA sequence: TGTGCCAGCAGTCCTAGCCGGCTAGCGGGGTACAATGAGCAGTTCTTC. Amino acids: CASSPSRLAGYNEQFF.

In its sample, this clonotype was seen many times. V is TRBV7-2 and J is TRBJ1-1; D uncertain. V lost 3 bases to trimming and J lost 0 bases, with 8 bases between them. The CDR3 contains 14 residues. CDR1 and CDR2 from the germline V gene are SGHTA and FQGNSA. CDR3 DNA sequence: TGTGCCAGCAGCTTCTCAGCCATGAACACTGAAGCTTTCTTT. Residues: CASSFSAMNTEAFF. Full variable domain (rest looked up from reference TRBV7-2 and TRBJ1-1): GAGVSQSPSNKVTEKGKDVELRCDPISGHTALYWYRQSLGQGLEFLIYFQGNSAPDKSGLPSDRFSAERTGGSVSTLTIQRTQQEDSAVYLCASSFSAMNTEAFFGQGTRLTVV.

The chain employs TRBV12-5 and TRBJ2-1; TRBD2 aligns across 7 bases. V was pared by 7 bases and J by 9 bases, with 9 bases of the junction left unmatched. CDR1 and CDR2 from the germline V gene are LGHNT and FRNRAP. There are 13 residues in the CDR3. For the CDR3, the DNA is TGTGCTAGTGAAATGCGGGAGTTCGGTGAGCAGTTCTTC. Residues: CASEMREFGEQFF.

The rearrangement joins TRBV19 to TRBJ1-1; weak D call: TRBD1 (5 bases). The CDR3 sequence is 13 residues long. V was cut by 6 bases and J by 1 base, with 9 bases left in between. CDR1 is LNHDA and CDR2 is SQIVND in the germline V gene (reference sequence). This CDR3 is CASRTGQNTEAFF. The DNA of the CDR3 is TGTGCCAGTAGAACAGGCCAGAACACTGAAGCTTTCTTT.

CDR3 sequence reads: CSAARLAGGDTQYF. The CDR3 DNA follows: TGCAGTGCCGCGAGACTAGCGGGGGGAGATACGCAGTATTTT. This chain uses TRBV20-1 with TRBJ2-3; TRBD2 matches 13 bases. The CDR3 is made up of 14 amino acids. Germline V gives CDR1 DFQATT, CDR2 SNEGSKA (reference sequence). Germline trimming cut 6 bases from V and 5 bases from J; bases unmatched to any gene: 5.

This clonotype was seen a few times. The genes are TRBV10-3 and TRBJ1-1; no firm D call. There are 13 residues in the CDR3. Per germline, CDR1 ENHRY and CDR2 SYGVKD. V lost 4 bases and J 4 bases, leaving 10 bases between the germline ends. The CDR3 coding sequence is TGTGCCATCAGTGCGAGGGCAGGCACTGAAGCTTTCTTT. Protein: CAISARAGTEAFF.

In this sample, this clonotype turned up a few times. V is TRBV12-3 or TRBV12-4 and J is TRBJ2-2; D is uncertain. The germline V and J ends were trimmed by 5 bases and 3 bases, with 7 bases remaining between them. There are 13 residues in the CDR3. The CDR3 sequence is CASSHRDTGELFF. DNA of the CDR3: TGTGCCAGCAGTCACCGTGACACCGGGGAGCTGTTTTTT.

There are a few counts of this clonotype. The chain joins TRBV4-1 to TRBJ2-1; D perhaps matches TRBD1 (6 bases). The ends were cut back, 2 bases at V and 6 bases at J, with 8 bases in the middle. The V gene's germline CDR1 is MGHRA and CDR2 YSYEKL. The CDR3 totals 13 residues. In DNA form, the CDR3 reads TGCGCCAGCAGCCAAAGAGGGGGCAATGAGCAGTTCTTC. Residues: CASSQRGGNEQFF.

The J gene is TRBJ2-1, the V gene TRBV7-6, with TRBD1 matching 7 bases. V lost 5 bases to trimming and J lost 3 bases; unmatched junction nucleotides: 10. This CDR3 has 16 amino acids. Germline values: CDR1 SGHVS, CDR2 FNYEAQ. The CDR3: CASSQGTVPLYNEQFF. The DNA for the CDR3 is TGTGCCAGCAGCCAAGGGACAGTCCCGCTCTACAATGAGCAGTTCTTC.

In this sample, this clonotype turned up many times. The genes are TRBV6-1 and TRBJ2-3; D tentatively fits TRBD1 or TRBD2 (5 bases each). Germline V gives CDR1 MNHNS, CDR2 SASEGT. Between the trimmed V and J ends, which lost 6 bases and 4 bases, there was a span of 11 bases. CDR3 length: 13 amino acids. Here the CDR3 DNA reads TGTGCCAGCAGAGGGGCTAGCTCAGATACGCAGTATTTT. It encodes CASRGASSDTQYF.

The rearrangement links TRBV11-2 to TRBJ2-2, with a weak D call TRBD2 (6 bases). Trimming pared 2 bases from V and 1 base from J, leaving 11 bases between. Per the germline V gene, CDR1 is SGHAT and CDR2 is FQNNGV. The CDR3 has 16 amino acids. The CDR3 reads CASSLRGGMNTGELFF. The CDR3 DNA reads TGTGCCAGCAGCTTACGAGGCGGGATGAACACCGGGGAGCTGTTTTTT.

In this sample, this clonotype turned up a few times. CDR3 nucleotide sequence: TGTGCCAGCAGTCGAGGTGGGTTCCACACTGAAGCTTTCTTT. Encoded protein: CASSRGGFHTEAFF. This chain uses TRBV6-5 with TRBJ1-1; unclear D gene. This CDR3 is built from 14 residues. Germline V gene sequence: CDR1 MNHEY, CDR2 SVGAGI. V was pared by 5 bases and J by 3 bases, with 13 bases between.

The sample holds one count of this clonotype. This chain links TRBV6-2 or TRBV6-3 with TRBJ2-1, with TRBD2 identical over 12 bases. V lost 6 bases to trimming and J lost 2 bases; unmatched junction nucleotides: 2. The CDR3 sequence is 15 residues long. Germline loops: CDR1 MNHEY, CDR2 SVGEGT. The CDR3 region is CASRLAGGAYNEQFF. CDR3 sequence (DNA): TGTGCCAGCAGGCTAGCGGGAGGGGCCTACAATGAGCAGTTCTTC.

The J gene is TRBJ2-3, the V gene TRBV29-1; D is perhaps TRBD1 (5 bases). The V gene's germline CDR1 is SQVTM and CDR2 ANQGSEA. V lost 3 bases to trimming and J lost 11 bases, with 24 bases between them. This CDR3 has 15 residues. The CDR3 sequence is CSVDDPRRPDQGQYF. In nucleotides, the CDR3 is TGCAGCGTTGATGATCCCCGACGGCCGGATCAGGGGCAGTATTTT.

The CDR3: CASSQLLAGTYEQYF. CDR3 DNA sequence: TGCGCCAGCAGCCAATTACTAGCGGGAACCTACGAGCAGTACTTC. V and J are TRBV4-1 and TRBJ2-7, with 10 bases aligning to TRBD2. The CDR3 has 15 residues. V lost 2 bases to trimming and J lost 2 bases; unmatched junction nucleotides: 3. CDR1 is MGHRA, CDR2 YSYEKL, per germline.

The chain joins TRBV5-5 to TRBJ1-2, with TRBD1 identical over 7 bases. CDR3 length: 14 amino acids. Germline lookup yields CDR1 SGHKS and CDR2 YYEKEE (reference sequence). The V and J ends lost 4 bases and 4 bases, in that order; junction bases with no gene match: 7. The CDR3 spells CASSPTGPTYGYTF. CDR3 in DNA: TGTGCCAGCAGCCCGACAGGGCCTACCTATGGCTACACCTTC.